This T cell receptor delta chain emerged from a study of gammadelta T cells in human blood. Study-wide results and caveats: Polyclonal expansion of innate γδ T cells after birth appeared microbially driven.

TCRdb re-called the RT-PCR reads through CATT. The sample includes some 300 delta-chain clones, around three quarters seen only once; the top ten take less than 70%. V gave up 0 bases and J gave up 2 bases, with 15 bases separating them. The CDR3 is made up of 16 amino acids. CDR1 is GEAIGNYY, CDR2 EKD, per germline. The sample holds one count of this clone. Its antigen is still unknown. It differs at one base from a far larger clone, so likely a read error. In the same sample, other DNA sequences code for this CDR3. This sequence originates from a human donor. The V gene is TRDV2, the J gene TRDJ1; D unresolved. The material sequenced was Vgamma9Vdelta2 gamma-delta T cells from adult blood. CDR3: CACDTVGRTDTDKLIF. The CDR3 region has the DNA TGTGCCTGTGACACCGTTGGAAGAACCGATACCGATAAACTCATCTTT.